This is a list of T cell receptor beta chains from one sample in a study of blood T cell repertoires in COVID-19. Some clones are missing from TCRdb's copy, which holds only in-frame ones; the method was immunoSEQ multiplex PCR. The data contain approximately 150,000 clones, 70% to 90% of them seen just once; the ten biggest clones take up under 6.5%. Source material: peripheral blood. Every receptor here comes from a woman aged 50 to 65 with COVID-19, enrolled during active disease. CDR3s include the opening cysteine and the closing phenylalanine or tryptophan. A D gene is named only where the DNA matches it firmly. Size is stated for part of the rows, as once, few or many counts, or as a class when the clone is expanded.

d_gene	v_gene	abundance	j_gene	CDR3nt	CDR3aa
.	TRBV4-3	.	TRBJ1-3	TGCGCCAGCAGCCAAGTGGGGCAGGGCTCTGGAAACACCATATATTTT	CASSQVGQGSGNTIYF
.	TRBV5-6	.	TRBJ2-1	TGTGCCAGCAGCCGCGGGTACAATGAGCAGTTCTTC	CASSRGYNEQFF
.	TRBV15	many	TRBJ1-5	TGTGCCACCAGCAGAGATGCGTCAGGGAATCAGCCCCAGCATTTT	CATSRDASGNQPQHF
TRBD1	TRBV6-5	.	TRBJ1-1	TGTGCCAGCAGTTATACCCAGGGGGCGCGGTACACTGAAGCTTTCTTT	CASSYTQGARYTEAFF
.	TRBV6-4	.	TRBJ1-6	TGTGCCAGCAGTGCCGACAGGAATTCACCCCTCCACTTT	CASSADRNSPLHF
TRBD1	TRBV9	.	TRBJ2-1	TGTGCCAGCAGCGTTGGGACAGGGTATAGTAATGAGCAGTTCTTC	CASSVGTGYSNEQFF
.	TRBV6-1	.	TRBJ2-7	TGTGCCAGCAGTGAAGGCTTCAGGGCCGAGCAGTACTTC	CASSEGFRAEQYF
TRBD2	TRBV10-3	.	TRBJ2-7	TGTGCCATCAGTGAGTCCCCTCTAGCGGGGGACAACGAGCAGTACTTC	CAISESPLAGDNEQYF
.	TRBV5-1	.	TRBJ2-6	TGCGCCAGCAGGGACGGCCACGGGGGGCCTTTCTCTGGGGCCAACGTCCTGACTTTC	CASRDGHGGPFSGANVLTF
.	TRBV6-2/TRBV6-3	.	TRBJ1-1	TGTGCCAGCAGTTACAGTGTCGCAGGGTGGGACACTGAAGCTTTCTTT	CASSYSVAGWDTEAFF
.	TRBV12-3/TRBV12-4	.	TRBJ2-5	TGTGCCAGCAACCCAGGGTATGACGAGACCCAGTACTTC	CASNPGYDETQYF
.	TRBV14	.	TRBJ1-1	TGTGCCAGCAGCCAAGCCTTTAAGAACACTGAAGCTTTCTTT	CASSQAFKNTEAFF
TRBD1	TRBV28	.	TRBJ1-4	TGTGCCAGCAGTTCCCCACAGGGGGGTAGGAGTGAAAAACTGTTTTTT	CASSSPQGGRSEKLFF
.	TRBV7-2	.	TRBJ2-2	TGTGCCAGCAGCTTAGAGAGGGTGGACACCGGGGAGCTGTTTTTT	CASSLERVDTGELFF
TRBD1	TRBV2	few	TRBJ1-5	TGTGCCAGCAGCGCGGACAGGGACCAGCCCCAGCATTTT	CASSADRDQPQHF
.	TRBV19	.	TRBJ1-1	TGTGCCAGTAGTTTTCCCGGGGGAGGGATGAACACTGAAGCTTTCTTT	CASSFPGGGMNTEAFF
TRBD1	TRBV7-8	once	TRBJ1-2	TGTGCCAGCAGCTTAAGGGACAGGGCGAGAGGCTACACCTTC	CASSLRDRARGYTF
.	TRBV7-9	.	TRBJ1-2	TGTGCCAGCAGCTTAGAGACTGATTACTATGGCTACACCTTC	CASSLETDYYGYTF
TRBD1	TRBV6-5	.	TRBJ1-6	TGTGCCAGCAGTTACTCGACAGGGCGTTCACCCCTCCACTTT	CASSYSTGRSPLHF
.	TRBV18	.	TRBJ1-2	TGTGCCAGCTCACCACCGGTCCGGACAGTGGATGGCTACACCTTC	CASSPPVRTVDGYTF
.	TRBV28	once	TRBJ2-5	TGTGCCAGCAGTTTCAATCGGGGGTACCAAGAGACCCAGTACTTC	CASSFNRGYQETQYF
.	TRBV29-1	.	TRBJ2-3	TGCAGCGTTGAAGCGTCGGGGGGCCCAGATACGCAGTATTTT	CSVEASGGPDTQYF
.	TRBV6-4	few	TRBJ1-2	TGTGCCAGCAGTGAGGGTACAGGGAACTATGGCTACACCTTC	CASSEGTGNYGYTF
TRBD2	TRBV28	.	TRBJ2-2	TGTGCCAGCAGTTCGACCTTACTAGCGGGGGGTACCGGGGAGCTGTTTTTT	CASSSTLLAGGTGELFF
TRBD2	TRBV3-1/TRBV3-2	.	TRBJ2-1	TGTGCCAGCAGCCAGAGTCTAGCGGGGGGCAATGAGCAGTTCTTC	CASSQSLAGGNEQFF
.	TRBV7-9	.	TRBJ2-5	TGTGCCAGCAGCTTAGCGATTGGACTTAAAGAGACCCAGTACTTC	CASSLAIGLKETQYF
TRBD1	TRBV15	.	TRBJ1-1	TGTGCCACCAGCAATGGAGGGGGCAGAACTGAAGCTTTCTTT	CATSNGGGRTEAFF
.	TRBV5-8	once	TRBJ1-5	TGTGCCAGCAGCTCGGGAATGACGTATCAACAGCCCCAGCATTTT	CASSSGMTYQQPQHF
TRBD2	TRBV7-9	.	TRBJ2-2	TGTGCCAGCAGCATACTAGCGGGGGGACCGTACGGGGAGCTGTTTTTT	CASSILAGGPYGELFF
.	TRBV28	.	TRBJ2-7	TGTGCCAGCAGTTCCGGACAGAGCTCCTACGAGCAGTACTTC	CASSSGQSSYEQYF
TRBD1	TRBV3-1/TRBV3-2	.	TRBJ2-5	TGTGCCAGCAGCCAAGATGGGACAGGAGTTGAGGAGACCCAGTACTTC	CASSQDGTGVEETQYF
.	TRBV6-2/TRBV6-3	.	TRBJ1-6	TGTGCCAGCAGTGACATCGGACAGAGCTCCTATAATTCACCCCTCCACTTT	CASSDIGQSSYNSPLHF
TRBD2	TRBV7-2	.	TRBJ2-3	TGTGCCAGCAGCTTAGTGGCTAGCGGGGGCCCAGATACGCAGTATTTT	CASSLVASGGPDTQYF
TRBD1	TRBV6-5	.	TRBJ2-7	TGTGCCACCCGGGGACAGGGCAGTCGCGAGCAGTACTTC	CATRGQGSREQYF
.	TRBV10-2	.	TRBJ2-3	TGCGCCAGCAGTGAGTCCCAGGGGAGAGCAGATACGCAGTATTTT	CASSESQGRADTQYF
.	TRBV29-1	.	TRBJ2-7	TGCAGCGTTATGACACAAAGCTCCTACGAGCAGTACTTC	CSVMTQSSYEQYF
.	TRBV3-1/TRBV3-2	.	TRBJ2-1	TGTGCCAGCAGCCTAAGTAGTCTGTGGGAGCAGTTCTTC	CASSLSSLWEQFF
TRBD1	TRBV4-3	.	TRBJ1-1	TGCGCCAGCAGCCAGGGACAGGCGAACACTGAAGCTTTCTTT	CASSQGQANTEAFF
.	TRBV4-2	.	TRBJ1-6	TGTGCCAGCAGCCAAAGCCCCACGGCGGCCACTTCTAATTCACCCCTCCACTTT	CASSQSPTAATSNSPLHF
TRBD2	TRBV7-2	.	TRBJ2-1	TGTGCCAGCAGCAGTAGCGGGGGGAGATACAATGAGCAGTTCTTC	CASSSSGGRYNEQFF
.	TRBV30	.	TRBJ2-7	TGTGCCTGGAGTAGGGGGGGGGCCTCCTACGAGCAGTACTTC	CAWSRGGASYEQYF
.	TRBV5-4	.	TRBJ2-5	TGTGCCAGCAGCTTGGGACAGAATGGGGAGACCCAGTACTTC	CASSLGQNGETQYF
.	TRBV4-1	few	TRBJ2-2	TGCGCCAGCAGCCAAGGCTCGGGGAAGGCCGGGGAGCTGTTTTTT	CASSQGSGKAGELFF
TRBD1	TRBV6-1	once	TRBJ2-7	TGTGCCAGCAGTGACCCCGGACAGGGCCTCTCCTACGAGCAGTACTTC	CASSDPGQGLSYEQYF
TRBD2	TRBV7-8	once	TRBJ2-7	TGTGCCAGCAGCTTAGTTCCTAGCGGGGTCCCCTACGAGCAGTACTTC	CASSLVPSGVPYEQYF
TRBD1	TRBV28	.	TRBJ1-6	TGTGCCAGCAGCCAGGGGGTGGGTGGTTCACCCCTCCACTTT	CASSQGVGGSPLHF
.	TRBV13	.	TRBJ2-1	TGTGCCAGCAGCTTAGCAAATGAGCAGTTCTTC	CASSLANEQFF
TRBD2	TRBV19	.	TRBJ2-3	TGTGCCATCTCGTATAGCGGGGGGGATGATACGCAGTATTTT	CAISYSGGDDTQYF
TRBD2	TRBV2	.	TRBJ2-5	TGTGCCAGCAGTGAGGGGCTAGCGGGGGGGGCGCCGACCCAGTACTTC	CASSEGLAGGAPTQYF
TRBD1	TRBV6-5	.	TRBJ2-1	TGTGCCAGCGCGACAGGGCCACACAATGAGCAGTTCTTC	CASATGPHNEQFF
TRBD2	TRBV4-1	.	TRBJ2-3	TGCGCCAGCAGCCAAGGGCCTCCCGAGCGGGGGGGCTCTTTGTATTTT	CASSQGPPERGGSLYF